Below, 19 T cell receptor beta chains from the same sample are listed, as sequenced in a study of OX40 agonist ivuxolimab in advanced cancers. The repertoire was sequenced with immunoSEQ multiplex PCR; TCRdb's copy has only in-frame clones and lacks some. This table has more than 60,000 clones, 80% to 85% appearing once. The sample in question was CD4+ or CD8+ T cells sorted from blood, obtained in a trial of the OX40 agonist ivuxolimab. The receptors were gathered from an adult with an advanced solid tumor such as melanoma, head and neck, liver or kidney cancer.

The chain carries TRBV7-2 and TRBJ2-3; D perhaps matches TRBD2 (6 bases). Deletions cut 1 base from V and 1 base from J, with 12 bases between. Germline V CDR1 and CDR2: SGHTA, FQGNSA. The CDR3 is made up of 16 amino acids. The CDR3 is CASSLEGSGGTDTQYF. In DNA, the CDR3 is TGTGCCAGCAGCTTAGAGGGGTCGGGGGGCACAGATACGCAGTATTTT.

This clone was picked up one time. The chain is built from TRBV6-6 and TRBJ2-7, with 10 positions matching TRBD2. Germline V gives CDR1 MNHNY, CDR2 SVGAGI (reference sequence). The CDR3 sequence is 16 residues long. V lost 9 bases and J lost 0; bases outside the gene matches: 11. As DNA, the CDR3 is TGTGCCAGTCGGGCGAGCGGGGGGGCTCACTCCTACGAGCAGTACTTC. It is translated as CASRASGGAHSYEQYF.

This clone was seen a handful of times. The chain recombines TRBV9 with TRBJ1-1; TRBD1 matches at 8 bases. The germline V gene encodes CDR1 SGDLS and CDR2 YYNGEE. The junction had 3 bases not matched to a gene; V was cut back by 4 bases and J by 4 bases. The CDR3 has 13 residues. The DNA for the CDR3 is TGTGCCAGCAGCCGAACAGGGGGCACTGAAGCTTTCTTT. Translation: CASSRTGGTEAFF. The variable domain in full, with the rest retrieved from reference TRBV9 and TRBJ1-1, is DSGVTQTPKHLITATGQRVTLRCSPRSGDLSVYWYQQSLDQGLQFLIQYYNGEERAKGNILERFSAQQFPDLHSELNLSSLELGDSALYFCASSRTGGTEAFFGQGTRLTVV.

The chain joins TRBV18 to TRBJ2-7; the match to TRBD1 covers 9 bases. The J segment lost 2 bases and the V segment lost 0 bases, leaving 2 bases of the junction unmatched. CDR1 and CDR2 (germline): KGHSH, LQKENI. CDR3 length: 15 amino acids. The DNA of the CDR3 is TGTGCCAGCTCACCACCGGGACAGGGTACCTACGAGCAGTACTTC. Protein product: CASSPPGQGTYEQYF. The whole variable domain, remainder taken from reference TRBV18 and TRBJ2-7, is NAGVMQNPRHLVRRRGQEARLRCSPMKGHSHVYWYRQLPEEGLKFMVYLQKENIIDESGMPKERFSAEFPKEGPSILRIQQVVRGDSAAYFCASSPPGQGTYEQYFGPGTRLTVT.

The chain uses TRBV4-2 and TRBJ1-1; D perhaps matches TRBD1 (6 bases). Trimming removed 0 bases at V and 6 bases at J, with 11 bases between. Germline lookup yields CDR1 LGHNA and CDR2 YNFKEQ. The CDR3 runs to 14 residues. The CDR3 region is CASSQDGGGSEAFF. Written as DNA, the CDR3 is TGTGCCAGCAGCCAAGATGGAGGGGGGTCTGAAGCTTTCTTT.

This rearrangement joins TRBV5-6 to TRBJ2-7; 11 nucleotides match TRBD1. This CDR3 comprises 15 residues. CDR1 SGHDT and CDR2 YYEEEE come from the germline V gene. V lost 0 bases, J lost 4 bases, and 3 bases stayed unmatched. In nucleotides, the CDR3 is TGTGCCAGCAGCTTGGAGGGACAGGGGGTATACGAGCAGTACTTC. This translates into CASSLEGQGVYEQYF.

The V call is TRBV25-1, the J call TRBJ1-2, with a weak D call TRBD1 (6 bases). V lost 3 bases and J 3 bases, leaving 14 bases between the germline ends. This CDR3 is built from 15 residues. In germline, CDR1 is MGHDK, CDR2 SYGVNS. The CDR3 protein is CASSDTGGQDYGYTF. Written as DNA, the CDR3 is TGTGCCAGCAGTGATACTGGGGGGCAAGACTATGGCTACACCTTC.

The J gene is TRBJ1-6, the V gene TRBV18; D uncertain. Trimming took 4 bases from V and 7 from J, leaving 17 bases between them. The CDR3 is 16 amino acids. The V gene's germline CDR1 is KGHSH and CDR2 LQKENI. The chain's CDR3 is CASSQRRTDENSPLHF. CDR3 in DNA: TGTGCCAGCTCACAGAGACGGACGGACGAGAATTCACCCCTCCACTTT.

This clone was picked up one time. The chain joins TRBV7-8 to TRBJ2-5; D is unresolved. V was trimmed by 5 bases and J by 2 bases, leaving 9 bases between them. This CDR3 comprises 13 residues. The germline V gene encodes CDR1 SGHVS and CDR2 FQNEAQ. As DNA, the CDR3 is TGTGCCAGCAGCCAAGGCCCTCAAGAGACCCAGTACTTC. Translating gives CASSQGPQETQYF.

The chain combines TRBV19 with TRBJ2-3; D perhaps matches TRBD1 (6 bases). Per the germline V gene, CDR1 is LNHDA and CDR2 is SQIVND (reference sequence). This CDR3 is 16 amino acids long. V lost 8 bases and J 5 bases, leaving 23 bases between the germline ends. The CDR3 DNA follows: TGTGCCAGTGGCCCAGCGGACAGTCTTGCACAAGATACGCAGTATTTT. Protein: CASGPADSLAQDTQYF.

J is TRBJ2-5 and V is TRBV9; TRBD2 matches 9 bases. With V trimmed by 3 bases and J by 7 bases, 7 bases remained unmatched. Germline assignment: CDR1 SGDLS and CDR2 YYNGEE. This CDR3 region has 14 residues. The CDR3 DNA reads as TGTGCCAGCAGCGCCGCGGGGGGGGCAGCGACCCAGTACTTC. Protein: CASSAAGGAATQYF.

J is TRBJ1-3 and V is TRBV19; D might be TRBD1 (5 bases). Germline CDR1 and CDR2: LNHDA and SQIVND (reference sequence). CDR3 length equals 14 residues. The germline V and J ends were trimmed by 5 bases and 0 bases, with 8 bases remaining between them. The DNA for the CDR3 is TGTGCCAGTAGTCCAGGGACCTCTGGAAACACCATATATTTT. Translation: CASSPGTSGNTIYF.

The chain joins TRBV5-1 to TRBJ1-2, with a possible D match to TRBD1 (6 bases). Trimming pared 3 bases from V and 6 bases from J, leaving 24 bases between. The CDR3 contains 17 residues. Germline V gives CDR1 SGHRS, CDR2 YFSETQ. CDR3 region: CASSSPGQPNYHHGYTF. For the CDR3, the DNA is TGCGCCAGCAGCTCCCCAGGACAGCCTAACTATCATCATGGCTACACCTTC.

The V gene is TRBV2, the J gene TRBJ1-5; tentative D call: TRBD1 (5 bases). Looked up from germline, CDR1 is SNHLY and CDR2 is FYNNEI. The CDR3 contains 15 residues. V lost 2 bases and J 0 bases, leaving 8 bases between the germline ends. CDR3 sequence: CASSEQGNSNQPQHF. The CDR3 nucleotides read TGTGCCAGCAGTGAACAGGGAAATAGCAATCAGCCCCAGCATTTT.

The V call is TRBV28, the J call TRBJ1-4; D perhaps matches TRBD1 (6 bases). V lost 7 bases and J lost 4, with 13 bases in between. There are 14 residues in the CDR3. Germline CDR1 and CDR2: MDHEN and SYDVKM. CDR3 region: CASISGTLNEKLFF. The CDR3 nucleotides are TGTGCCAGCATTTCCGGGACACTTAATGAAAAACTGTTTTTT.

The DNA for the CDR3 is TGTGCCAGCAGGAGGGGGGGGGCCAGCTCTGGAAACACCATATATTTT. This translates into CASRRGGASSGNTIYF. The J gene is TRBJ1-3, the V gene TRBV27, with D possibly TRBD1 on 6 matching bases. The CDR3 extends over 16 amino acids. The germline V gene encodes CDR1 MNHEY and CDR2 SMNVEV (reference sequence). Trimming removed 6 bases at V and 0 bases at J, with 15 bases between.

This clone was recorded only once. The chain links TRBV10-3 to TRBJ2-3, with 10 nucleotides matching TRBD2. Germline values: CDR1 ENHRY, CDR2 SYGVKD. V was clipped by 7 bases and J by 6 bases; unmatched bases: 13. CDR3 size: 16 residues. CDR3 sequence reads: CAITPRAAGGSDTQYF. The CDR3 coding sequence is TGTGCCATCACCCCCCGCGCAGCGGGGGGGTCGGATACGCAGTATTTT.

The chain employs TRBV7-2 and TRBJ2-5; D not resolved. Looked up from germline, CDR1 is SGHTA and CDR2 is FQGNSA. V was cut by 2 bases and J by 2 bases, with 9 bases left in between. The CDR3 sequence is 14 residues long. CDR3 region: CASSLQSSQETQYF. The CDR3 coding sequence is TGTGCCAGCAGCTTACAGAGCAGTCAAGAGACCCAGTACTTC.

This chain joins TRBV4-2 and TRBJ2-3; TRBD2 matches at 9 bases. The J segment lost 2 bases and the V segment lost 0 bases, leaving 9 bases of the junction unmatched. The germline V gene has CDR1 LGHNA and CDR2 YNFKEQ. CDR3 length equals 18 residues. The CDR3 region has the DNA TGTGCCAGCAGCCAAGAAGGGGCGGGGGGGCCGAACACAGATACGCAGTATTTT. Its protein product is CASSQEGAGGPNTDTQYF.